Below, one TCR beta chain is given with its context. As yet, its antigen is unknown. Sequencing libraries made from TCR beta cDNA carried unique molecular identifiers. Input populations of about 0.85 to 11 million T cells gave rise to around 480,000 cDNA molecules. TCRdb re-analysed the PCR reads in MiXCR, keeping a single row per CDR3 protein. This table holds 650,000 to 850,000 distinct CDR3 sequences, around 45% found once. The data were obtained in a study of post-analysis software for immune sequencing data. Findings of the study overall: About five TRBV segments occurring more often in patients than controls included TRBV5-6, TRBV5-1 and TRBV20-1. Clustering by F measure revealed strong co-clustering among samples prepared together in one batch.

V gave up 8 bases and J gave up 4 bases, with 11 bases separating them. Germline CDR1 and CDR2: MNHNY and SVGAGI (reference sequence). CDR3 size: 12 residues. The V and J genes are TRBV6-6 and TRBJ1-2; D gene unclear. Sequenced: blood. This clonotype was obtained from a girl aged 5 to 17 with multiple sclerosis. CDR3 sequence: CASAGNGYGYTF. The CDR3 nucleotides are TGTGCCAGCGCCGGAAACGGCTATGGCTACACCTTC.